This T cell receptor beta chain derives from a study of regulatory T cells in long-lasting Graves disease. TCR beta libraries were built with iRepertoire HTBI primers and Arm-PCR of CDR3 regions. MiXCR, applied by TCRdb to the multiplex PCR reads, yields one record per CDR3 protein. The top ten clones hold more than 50% of a sample with some 300,000 distinct CDR3 sequences, around 20% of them seen once. This clonotype was picked up a small number of times. Time point noted: persistent/refractory GD, antithyroid drugs over 5 years with positive TRAb. From RNA extracted from PBMCs, the TCR library was made. CDR1 is SGHTA and CDR2 is FQGNSA in the germline V gene. V was clipped by 6 bases and J by 5 bases, with 11 bases between them. The CDR3 runs to 13 residues.

Sequenced material: peripheral blood mononuclear cells (PBMCs), taken when the disease was refractory, from a patient treated with antithyroid drugs. The J gene is TRBJ1-5, the V gene TRBV7-2, with TRBD1 as a possible D gene (5 bases). This TCR was recovered from a female donor with Graves disease. The CDR3 spells CASRGEAYQPQHF. In DNA form, the CDR3 reads TGTGCCAGCAGGGGGGAGGCATATCAGCCCCAGCATTTT.